This TCR beta chain emerged from a study of cytotoxic CD8 clonotypes in ibrutinib-treated CLL. Study-level background: Specimens for response were gathered following a median roughly 13 months of therapy, spanning 6 to 36. A mean of around 260,000 productive templates and 94,082 productive rearrangements was obtained per sample. Overall study results and limits: Sampling times (in sustained-remission versus progressing patients) were not the same.

The protocol was immunoSEQ multiplex PCR, while the TCRdb copy is restricted to in-frame clones and leaves out a portion. The sample includes around 330,000 clones, 60% to 80% of them seen just once. The CDR3 has 12 amino acids. With 0 bases removed from V and 9 bases from J, the gap between germline ends came to 6 bases. CDR1 MDHEN and CDR2 SYDVKM come from the germline V gene. This clone was seen a handful of times. Its antigen is unknown. The chain is built from TRBV28 and TRBJ1-5; possible D gene TRBD1, 5 bases. Sequenced material: PBMCs, taken after 36 months of ibrutinib treatment. The receptor was derived from a human donor with chronic lymphocytic leukemia. The CDR3 DNA follows: TGTGCCAGCAGTTTATGGAGGGGGCCCCAGCATTTT. Its protein is CASSLWRGPQHF.